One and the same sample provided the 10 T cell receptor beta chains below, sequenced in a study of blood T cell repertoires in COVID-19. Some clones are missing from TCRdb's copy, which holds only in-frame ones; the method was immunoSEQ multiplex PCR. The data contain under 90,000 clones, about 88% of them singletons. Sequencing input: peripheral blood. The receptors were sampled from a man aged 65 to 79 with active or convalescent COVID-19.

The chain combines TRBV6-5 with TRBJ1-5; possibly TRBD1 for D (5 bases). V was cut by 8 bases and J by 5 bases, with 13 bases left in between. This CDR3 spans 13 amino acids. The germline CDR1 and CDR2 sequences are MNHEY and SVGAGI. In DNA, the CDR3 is TGTGCCAGCTTCGGGACTCGATATCAGCCCCAGCATTTT. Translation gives CASFGTRYQPQHF.

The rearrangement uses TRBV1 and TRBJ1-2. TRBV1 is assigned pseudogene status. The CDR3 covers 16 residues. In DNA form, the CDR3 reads TGCACCAGCAGCCAAGAGAAGGTTAGCAGCAGCTATGGCTACACCTTC. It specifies CTSSQEKVSSSYGYTF.

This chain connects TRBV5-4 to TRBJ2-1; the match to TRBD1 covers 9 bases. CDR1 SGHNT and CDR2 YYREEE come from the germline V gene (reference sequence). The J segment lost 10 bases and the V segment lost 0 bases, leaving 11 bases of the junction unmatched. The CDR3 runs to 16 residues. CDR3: CASSLAGTGPAVEQFF. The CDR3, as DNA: TGTGCCAGCAGCTTGGCAGGGACAGGGCCCGCCGTGGAGCAGTTCTTC. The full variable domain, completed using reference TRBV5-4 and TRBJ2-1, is ETGVTQSPTHLIKTRGQQVTLRCSSQSGHNTVSWYQQALGQGPQFIFQYYREEENGRGNFPPRFSGLQFPNYSSELNVNALELDDSALYLCASSLAGTGPAVEQFFGPGTRLTVL.

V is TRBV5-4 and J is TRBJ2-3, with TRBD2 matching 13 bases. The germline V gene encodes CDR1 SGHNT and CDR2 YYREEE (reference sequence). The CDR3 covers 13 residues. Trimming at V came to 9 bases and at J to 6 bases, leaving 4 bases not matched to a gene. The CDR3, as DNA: TGTGCCACCGGACTAGCGGGAGCGGATACGCAGTATTTT. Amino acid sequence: CATGLAGADTQYF.

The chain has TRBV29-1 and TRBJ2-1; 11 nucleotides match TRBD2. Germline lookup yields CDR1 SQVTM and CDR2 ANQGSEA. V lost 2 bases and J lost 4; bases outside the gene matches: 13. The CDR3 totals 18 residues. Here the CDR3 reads CSVERRALAGGLYNEQFF. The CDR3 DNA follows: TGCAGCGTTGAAAGAAGAGCTCTAGCGGGGGGCTTATACAATGAGCAGTTCTTC.

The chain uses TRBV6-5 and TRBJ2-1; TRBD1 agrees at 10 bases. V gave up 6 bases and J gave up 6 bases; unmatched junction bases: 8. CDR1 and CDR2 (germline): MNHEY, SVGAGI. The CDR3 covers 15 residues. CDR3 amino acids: CASSRDRGPSNEQFF. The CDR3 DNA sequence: TGTGCCAGCAGCCGCGACAGGGGGCCTTCCAATGAGCAGTTCTTC.

CDR3 bases: TGTGCCAGCACCCTCTCTGGCGGCAATAATTCACCCCTCCACTTT. Protein product: CASTLSGGNNSPLHF. The chain joins TRBV6-6 to TRBJ1-6; D not certain. This CDR3 has 15 amino acids. CDR1 MNHNY and CDR2 SVGAGI come from the germline V gene (reference sequence). V gave up 7 bases and J gave up 5 bases, with 15 bases separating them.

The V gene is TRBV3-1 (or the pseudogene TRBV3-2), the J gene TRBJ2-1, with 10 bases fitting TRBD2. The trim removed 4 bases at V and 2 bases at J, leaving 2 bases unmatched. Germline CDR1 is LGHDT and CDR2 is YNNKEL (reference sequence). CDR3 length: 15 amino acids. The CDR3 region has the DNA TGTGCCAGCAGCCCTCTAGCGGGGGCCTACAATGAGCAGTTCTTC. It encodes CASSPLAGAYNEQFF.

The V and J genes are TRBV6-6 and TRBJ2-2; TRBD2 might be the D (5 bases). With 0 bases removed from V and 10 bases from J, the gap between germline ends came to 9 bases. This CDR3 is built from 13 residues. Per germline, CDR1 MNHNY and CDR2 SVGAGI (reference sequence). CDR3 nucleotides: TGTGCCAGCAGTTACTCGAAGGGAGCGGAGCTGTTTTTT. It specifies CASSYSKGAELFF.

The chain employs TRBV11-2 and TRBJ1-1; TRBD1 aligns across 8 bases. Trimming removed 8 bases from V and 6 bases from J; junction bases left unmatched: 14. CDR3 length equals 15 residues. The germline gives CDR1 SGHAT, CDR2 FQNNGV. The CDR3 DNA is TGTGCCAGCTCCCCATTAGACAGGGGCTCATCTGAAGCTTTCTTT. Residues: CASSPLDRGSSEAFF.